This T cell receptor beta chain was sequenced for a study of response to subunit inactivated influenza vaccine. This CDR3 is built from 14 residues. Trimming removed 3 bases from V and 1 base from J, with 10 bases in between. TCRdb used MiXCR to reprocess the RT-PCR reads, holding one entry per CDR3 protein. This sample carries about 700,000 distinct CDR3 sequences, more than 11% of them seen once, and the ten largest clones take 5.5% to 8%. The TCR sequence derives from a man in his fifties who received an inactivated influenza vaccine. Specimen: PBMCs from blood, collected 14 to 15 days before vaccination. The V gene is TRBV12-3 or TRBV12-4, the J gene TRBJ2-7; D is unresolved. The CDR3 reads CASSFVGGSYEQYF. The CDR3, as DNA: TGTGCCAGCAGTTTTGTAGGCGGATCCTACGAGCAGTACTTC.